The sequence of this TCR beta chain was determined in a study of blood T cells in healthy people across ages. Whole-study findings and limits: Strong correlation linked observed beta diversity and percent naive T cells. There were more naive CD4+ cells and higher diversity in long-lived donors than in aged donors.

For the second PCR, which ran for roughly 6 to 12 cycles, a sample-barcoded 5' primer and a J-beta primer mix were used. MiXCR was run by TCRdb on the 5' RACE reads, yielding one entry per CDR3 protein. Among nearly 800,000 distinct CDR3 sequences listed, approximately 60% were seen once. Researchers collected 7.5 to 10 milliliters of peripheral blood from every single donor. Isolated per sample were at least 6 million PBMCs. Notes on this clonotype: What it binds is unknown. A junction end diverges from the germline sequence, so it may reflect a read error.

The CDR3 is made up of 13 amino acids. CDR1 LNHNV and CDR2 YYDKDF come from the germline V gene (reference sequence). Material: blood. This sequence originates from a man aged 35-49 years in good health. V usage is TRBV15 and J usage is TRBJ1-5; D not resolved. In DNA form, the CDR3 reads TGTGCCACCAGCAGAGATGTAAATCGGCCCCAGCATTTT. It codes for CATSRDVNRPQHF. Full variable domain (remainder filled in from reference TRBV15 and TRBJ1-5): DAMVIQNPRYQVTQFGKPVTLSCSQTLNHNVMYWYQQKSSQAPKLLFHYYDKDFNNEADTPDNFQSRRPNTSFCFLDIRSPGLGDTAMYLCATSRDVNRPQHFGDGTRLSIL.